These 8 T cell receptor beta chains were all obtained from the same sample, sequenced in a study of blood T cell repertoires in COVID-19. Sequencing was performed with immunoSEQ multiplex PCR; in TCRdb, only in-frame clones are kept and a portion is missing. The repertoire consists of around 100,000 clones, with around 87% occurring once and the leading ten covering 15%. Material: peripheral blood. These receptors were taken from a man aged 50 to 60 with acute or convalescent COVID-19.

The chain carries TRBV4-2 and TRBJ2-3; perhaps TRBD2 as D (6 bases). Per the germline V gene, CDR1 is LGHNA and CDR2 is YNFKEQ. The CDR3 has 14 residues. V was shortened by 5 bases and J by 0 bases, with 9 bases between the two germline ends. This CDR3 is CASSSGASTDTQYF. In DNA, the CDR3 is TGTGCCAGCAGCTCGGGAGCTAGCACAGATACGCAGTATTTT.

J is TRBJ2-7 and V is TRBV10-1; weak D call: TRBD2 (5 bases). Deletions cut 6 bases from V and 7 bases from J, with 19 bases between. The CDR3 is made up of 14 amino acids. CDR1 is WNHNN and CDR2 is SYGVQD in the germline V gene (reference sequence). In DNA, the CDR3 is TGCGCCAGCAGCCAAGCCCAACTGCCGGGAGAGCAGTACTTC. Amino acids: CASSQAQLPGEQYF.

V gene TRBV10-3 combines with J gene TRBJ2-7, with D possibly TRBD1 on 6 matching bases. Germline V gene sequence: CDR1 ENHRY, CDR2 SYGVKD. The CDR3 runs 15 residues. Trimming removed 0 bases from V and 3 bases from J, with 12 bases in between. The CDR3 DNA sequence: TGTGCCATCAGTGAGTCGACCAGGGGAGTCTACGAGCAGTACTTC. Its protein product is CAISESTRGVYEQYF.

V and J are TRBV3-1 (or the pseudogene TRBV3-2) and TRBJ1-6, with D maybe TRBD1 (5 bases). The CDR3 covers 15 residues. Germline CDR1 reads LGHDT; CDR2 reads YNNKEL (reference sequence). V lost 0 bases and J lost 6, with 9 bases in between. CDR3 residues: CASSQDYRGNSPLHF. The CDR3 region has the DNA TGTGCCAGCAGCCAAGATTATAGGGGTAATTCACCCCTCCACTTT.

V and J are TRBV28 and TRBJ2-7; tentatively, D is TRBD1 (5 bases). Germline V gives CDR1 MDHEN, CDR2 SYDVKM. V lost 8 bases to trimming and J lost 6 bases, with 17 bases between them. The CDR3 sequence is 13 residues long. CDR3 sequence (DNA): TGTGCCAGCTACAGTCAGGGTCTGAGCGAGCAGTACTTC. This codes for CASYSQGLSEQYF. The full variable domain, with the rest looked up from reference TRBV28 and TRBJ2-7, is DVKVTQSSRYLVKRTGEKVFLECVQDMDHENMFWYRQDPGLGLRLIYFSYDVKMKEKGDIPEGYSVSREKKERFSLILESASTNQTSMYLCASYSQGLSEQYFGPGTRLTVT.

The chain is built from TRBV28 and TRBJ2-7; 7 bases match TRBD1. This CDR3 is 15 amino acids long. V dropped 3 bases and J dropped 2; count of bases not matched to a gene: 7. CDR1 is MDHEN, CDR2 SYDVKM, per germline. DNA of the CDR3: TGTGCCAGCAGTTTGGGGGTAACAGGGGCCTACGAGCAGTACTTC. It yields the protein CASSLGVTGAYEQYF.

The CDR3 loop is CAIRGHLLAAPYEQYF. CDR3 in DNA: TGTGCCATCCGGGGACACCTACTAGCGGCCCCGTACGAGCAGTACTTC. The genes are TRBV10-3 and TRBJ2-7, with 8 bases aligning to TRBD2. V shed 8 bases, J shed 4 bases, and the junction held 16 bases outside the gene matches. The CDR3 spans 16 residues. Germline CDR1 is ENHRY and CDR2 is SYGVKD.

This chain joins TRBV6-5 and TRBJ2-2, with 7 bases identical to TRBD2. V gave up 6 bases and J gave up 3 bases; unmatched junction bases: 7. This CDR3 has 15 residues. The germline V gene encodes CDR1 MNHEY and CDR2 SVGAGI. The CDR3 DNA is TGTGCCAGCAGACCTACTAGCGATCACACCGGGGAGCTGTTTTTT. This translates into CASRPTSDHTGELFF.